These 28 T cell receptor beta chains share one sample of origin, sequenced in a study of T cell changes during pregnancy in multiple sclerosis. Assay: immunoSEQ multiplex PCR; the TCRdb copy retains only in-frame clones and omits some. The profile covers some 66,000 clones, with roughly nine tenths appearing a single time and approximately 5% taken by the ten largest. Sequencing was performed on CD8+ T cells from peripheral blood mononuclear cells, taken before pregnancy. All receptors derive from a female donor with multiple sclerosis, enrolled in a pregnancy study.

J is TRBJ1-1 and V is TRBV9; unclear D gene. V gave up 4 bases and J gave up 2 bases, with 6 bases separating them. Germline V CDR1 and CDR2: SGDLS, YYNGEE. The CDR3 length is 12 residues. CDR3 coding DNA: TGTGCCAGCAGCCCCGTCAACACTGAAGCTTTCTTT. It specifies CASSPVNTEAFF.

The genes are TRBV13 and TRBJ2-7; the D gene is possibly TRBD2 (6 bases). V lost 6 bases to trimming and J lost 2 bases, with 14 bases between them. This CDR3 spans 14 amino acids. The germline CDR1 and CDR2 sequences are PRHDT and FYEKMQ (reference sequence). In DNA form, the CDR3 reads TGTGCCAGCAGTCCTGGGCGGGGCACCTACGAGCAGTACTTC. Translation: CASSPGRGTYEQYF.

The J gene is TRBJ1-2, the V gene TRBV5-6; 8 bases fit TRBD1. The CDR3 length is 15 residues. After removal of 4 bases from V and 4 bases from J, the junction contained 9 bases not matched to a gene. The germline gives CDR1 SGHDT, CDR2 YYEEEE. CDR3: CASSLGQGTGYGYTF. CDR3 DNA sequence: TGTGCCAGCAGCCTCGGACAGGGCACCGGCTATGGCTACACCTTC.

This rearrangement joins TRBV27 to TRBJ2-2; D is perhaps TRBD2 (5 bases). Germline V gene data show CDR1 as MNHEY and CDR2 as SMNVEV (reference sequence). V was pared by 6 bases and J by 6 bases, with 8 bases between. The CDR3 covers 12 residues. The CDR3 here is CASRIGAGELFF. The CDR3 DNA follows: TGTGCCAGCAGAATCGGGGCCGGGGAGCTGTTTTTT.

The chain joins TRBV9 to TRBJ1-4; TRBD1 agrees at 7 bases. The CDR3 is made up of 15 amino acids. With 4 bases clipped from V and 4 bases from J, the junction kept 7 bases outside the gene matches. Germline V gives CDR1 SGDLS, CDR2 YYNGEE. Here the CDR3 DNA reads TGTGCCAGCAGCCCCCAGACAGGGTTTAATGAAAAACTGTTTTTT. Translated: CASSPQTGFNEKLFF.

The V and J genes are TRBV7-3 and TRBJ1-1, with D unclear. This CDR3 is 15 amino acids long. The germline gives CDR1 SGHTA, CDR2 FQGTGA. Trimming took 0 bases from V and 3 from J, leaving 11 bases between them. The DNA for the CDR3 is TGTGCCAGCAGCTTAACCCTTGGTGAGCACACTGAAGCTTTCTTT. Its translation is CASSLTLGEHTEAFF.

The chain's CDR3 is CASSLKDRAYGYTF. Here the CDR3 DNA reads TGTGCCAGCAGCCTTAAGGACAGGGCCTATGGCTACACCTTC. The gene calls are TRBV11-3 and TRBJ1-2; 8 nucleotides agree with TRBD1. This CDR3 contains 14 residues. Germline CDR1 is SGHNT and CDR2 is YENEEA. The J segment lost 4 bases and the V segment lost 5 bases, leaving 6 bases of the junction unmatched.

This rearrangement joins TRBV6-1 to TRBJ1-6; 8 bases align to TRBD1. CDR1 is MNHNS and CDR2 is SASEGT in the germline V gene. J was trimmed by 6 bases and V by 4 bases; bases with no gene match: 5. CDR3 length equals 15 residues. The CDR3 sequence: CASSATGEANSPLHF. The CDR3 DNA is TGTGCCAGCAGTGCGACAGGGGAGGCTAATTCACCCCTCCACTTT.

This CDR3 reads CASSGEAEQFF. The CDR3 bases are TGTGCCAGCAGTGGAGAAGCGGAGCAGTTCTTC. The chain employs TRBV2 and TRBJ2-1; the D is unclear. V lost 4 bases and J 10 bases, leaving 8 bases between the germline ends. The CDR3 contains 11 residues. The germline V gene encodes CDR1 SNHLY and CDR2 FYNNEI.

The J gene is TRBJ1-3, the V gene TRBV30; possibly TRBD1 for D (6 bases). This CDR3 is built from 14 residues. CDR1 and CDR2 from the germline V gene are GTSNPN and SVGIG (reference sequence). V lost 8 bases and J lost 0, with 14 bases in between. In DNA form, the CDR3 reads TGTGCCATAAGGAGGACAGACTCTGGAAACACCATATATTTT. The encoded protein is CAIRRTDSGNTIYF.

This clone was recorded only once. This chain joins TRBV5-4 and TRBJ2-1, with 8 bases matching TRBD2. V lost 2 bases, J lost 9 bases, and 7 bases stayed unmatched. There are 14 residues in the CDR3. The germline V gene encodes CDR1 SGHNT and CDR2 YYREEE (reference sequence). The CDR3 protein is CASSFFGGAAEQFF. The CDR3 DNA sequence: TGTGCCAGCAGCTTTTTCGGGGGGGCCGCTGAGCAGTTCTTC.

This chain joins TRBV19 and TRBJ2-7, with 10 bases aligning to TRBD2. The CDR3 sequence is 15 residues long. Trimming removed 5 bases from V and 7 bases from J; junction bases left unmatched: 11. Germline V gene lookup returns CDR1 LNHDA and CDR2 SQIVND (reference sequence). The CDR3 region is CASSPMSGGGVEQYF. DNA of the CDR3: TGTGCCAGTAGTCCCATGAGCGGGGGGGGCGTGGAGCAGTACTTC.

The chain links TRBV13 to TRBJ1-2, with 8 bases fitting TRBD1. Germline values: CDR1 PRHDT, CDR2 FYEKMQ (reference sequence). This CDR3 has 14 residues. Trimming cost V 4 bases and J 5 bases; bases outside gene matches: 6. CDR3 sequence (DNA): TGTGCCAGCAGCTCGAGGACAGGGCGATATGGCTACACCTTC. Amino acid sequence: CASSSRTGRYGYTF.

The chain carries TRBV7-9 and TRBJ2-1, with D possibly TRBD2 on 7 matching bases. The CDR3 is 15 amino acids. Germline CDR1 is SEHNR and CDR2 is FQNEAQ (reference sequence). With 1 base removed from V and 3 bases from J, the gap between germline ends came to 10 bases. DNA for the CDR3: TGTGCCAGCAGCTTAGGGAGGGGGGGCTACAATGAGCAGTTCTTC. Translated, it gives CASSLGRGGYNEQFF. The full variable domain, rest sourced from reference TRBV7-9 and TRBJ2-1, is DTGVSQNPRHKITKRGQNVTFRCDPISEHNRLYWYRQTLGQGPEFLTYFQNEAQLEKSRLLSDRFSAERPKGSFSTLEIQRTEQGDSAMYLCASSLGRGGYNEQFFGPGTRLTVL.

Here the CDR3 reads CASSSGLFNEQFF. The CDR3 nucleotides are TGTGCCAGCAGCTCGGGACTTTTCAATGAGCAGTTCTTC. This chain connects TRBV5-6 to TRBJ2-1, with D possibly matching TRBD2 (6 bases). Germline CDR1 and CDR2: SGHDT and YYEEEE. This CDR3 contains 13 residues. Trimming stripped 3 bases from V and 6 bases from J, with 10 bases between.

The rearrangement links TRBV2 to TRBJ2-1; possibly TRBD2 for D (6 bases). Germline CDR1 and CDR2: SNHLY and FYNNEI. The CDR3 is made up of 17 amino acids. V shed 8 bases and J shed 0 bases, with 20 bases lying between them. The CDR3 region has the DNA TGTGCCAGCCACCCCAGTTCTAGCGTCGGCTCCTACAATGAGCAGTTCTTC. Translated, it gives CASHPSSSVGSYNEQFF.

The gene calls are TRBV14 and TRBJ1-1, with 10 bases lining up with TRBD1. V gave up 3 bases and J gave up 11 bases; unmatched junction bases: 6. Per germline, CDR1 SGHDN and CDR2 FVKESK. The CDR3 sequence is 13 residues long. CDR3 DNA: TGTGCCAGCAGCCACGAGGACAGGGGGGAGGCTTTCTTT. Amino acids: CASSHEDRGEAFF.

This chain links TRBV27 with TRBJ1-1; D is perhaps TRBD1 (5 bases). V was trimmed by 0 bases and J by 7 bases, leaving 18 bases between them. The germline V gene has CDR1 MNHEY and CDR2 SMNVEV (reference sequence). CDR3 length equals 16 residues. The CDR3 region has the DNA TGTGCCAGCAGTTTATCGTCGGGGGAACAGTGGTTTGAAGCTTTCTTT. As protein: CASSLSSGEQWFEAFF.

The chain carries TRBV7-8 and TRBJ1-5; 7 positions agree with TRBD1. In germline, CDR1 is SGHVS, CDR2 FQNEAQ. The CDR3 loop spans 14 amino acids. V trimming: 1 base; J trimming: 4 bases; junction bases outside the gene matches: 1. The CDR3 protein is CASSLGRGNQPQHF. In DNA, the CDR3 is TGTGCCAGCAGCTTAGGCAGGGGGAATCAGCCCCAGCATTTT.

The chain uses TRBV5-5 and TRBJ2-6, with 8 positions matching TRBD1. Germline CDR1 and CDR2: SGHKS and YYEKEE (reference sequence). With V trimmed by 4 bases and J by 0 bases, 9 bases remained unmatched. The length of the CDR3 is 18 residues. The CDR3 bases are TGTGCCAGCAGCGTCGACAGGGGTGGGTACTCTGGGGCCAACGTCCTGACTTTC. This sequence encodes CASSVDRGGYSGANVLTF.

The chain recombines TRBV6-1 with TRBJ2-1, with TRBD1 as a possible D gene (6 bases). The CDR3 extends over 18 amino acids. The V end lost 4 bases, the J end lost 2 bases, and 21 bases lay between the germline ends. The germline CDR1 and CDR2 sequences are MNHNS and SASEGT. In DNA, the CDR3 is TGTGCCAGCAGTGTGAGGACAGAGAGAGAGTTGGCCTACAATGAGCAGTTCTTC. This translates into CASSVRTERELAYNEQFF.

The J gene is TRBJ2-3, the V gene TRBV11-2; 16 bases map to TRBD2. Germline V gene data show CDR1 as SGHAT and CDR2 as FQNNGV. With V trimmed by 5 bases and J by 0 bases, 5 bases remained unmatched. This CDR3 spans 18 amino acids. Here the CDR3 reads CASSQGLAGGSSTDTQYF. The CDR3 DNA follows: TGTGCCAGCAGCCAGGGACTAGCGGGGGGGTCTAGCACAGATACGCAGTATTTT.

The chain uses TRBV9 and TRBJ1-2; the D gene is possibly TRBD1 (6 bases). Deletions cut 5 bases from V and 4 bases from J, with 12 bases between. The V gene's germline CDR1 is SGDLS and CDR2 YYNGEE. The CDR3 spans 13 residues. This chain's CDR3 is CASSLTDSYGYTF. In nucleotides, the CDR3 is TGTGCCAGCAGTTTGACGGACAGCTATGGCTACACCTTC. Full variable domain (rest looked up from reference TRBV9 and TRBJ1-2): DSGVTQTPKHLITATGQRVTLRCSPRSGDLSVYWYQQSLDQGLQFLIQYYNGEERAKGNILERFSAQQFPDLHSELNLSSLELGDSALYFCASSLTDSYGYTFGSGTRLTVV.

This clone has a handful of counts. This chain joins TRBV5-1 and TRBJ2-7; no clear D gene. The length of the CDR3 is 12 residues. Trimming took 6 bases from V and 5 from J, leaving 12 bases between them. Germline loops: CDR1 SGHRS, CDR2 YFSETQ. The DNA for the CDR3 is TGCGCCAGCAACGCGAACGACAACGAGCAGTACTTC. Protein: CASNANDNEQYF.

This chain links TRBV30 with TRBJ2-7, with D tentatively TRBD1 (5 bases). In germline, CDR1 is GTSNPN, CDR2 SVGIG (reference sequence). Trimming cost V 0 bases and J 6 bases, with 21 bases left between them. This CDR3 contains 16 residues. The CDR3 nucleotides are TGTGCCTGGAGTGTTAGTACGGCAGGGAAAGTACGCGAGCAGTACTTC. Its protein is CAWSVSTAGKVREQYF.

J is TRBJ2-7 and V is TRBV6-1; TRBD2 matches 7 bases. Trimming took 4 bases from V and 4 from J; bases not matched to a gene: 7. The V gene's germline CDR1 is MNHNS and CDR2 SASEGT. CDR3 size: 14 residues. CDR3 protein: CASSGGRGPYEQYF. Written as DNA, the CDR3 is TGTGCCAGCAGTGGAGGGAGGGGACCATACGAGCAGTACTTC.

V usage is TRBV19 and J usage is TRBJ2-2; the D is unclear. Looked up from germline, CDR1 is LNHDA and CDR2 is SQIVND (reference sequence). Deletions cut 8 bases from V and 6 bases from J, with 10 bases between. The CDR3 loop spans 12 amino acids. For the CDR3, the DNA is TGTGCCAGTGAAAGCTCACCCGGGGAGCTGTTTTTT. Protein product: CASESSPGELFF.

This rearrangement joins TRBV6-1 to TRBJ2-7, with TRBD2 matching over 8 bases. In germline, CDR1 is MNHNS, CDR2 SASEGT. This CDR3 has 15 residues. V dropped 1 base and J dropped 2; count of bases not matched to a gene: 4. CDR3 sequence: CASSEGWRGAYEQYF. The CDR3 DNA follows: TGTGCCAGCAGTGAAGGGTGGCGGGGGGCCTACGAGCAGTACTTC.